The clone carrying this T cell receptor (beta chain) appeared a few times. The target antigen is unknown. TCRdb keeps only in-frame clones here, not all; method: immunoSEQ multiplex PCR. The table lists approximately 130,000 clones, around 93% of them singletons. The record originates from a study of OX40 agonist ivuxolimab in advanced cancers. Study-level results: With doses of 0.1 to 3.0 mg/kg, CD4+ and CD8+ blood T cells had undergone clonal expansion by week 6.

Germline V CDR1 and CDR2: SQVTM, ANQGSEA. The germline V and J ends were trimmed by 4 bases and 9 bases, with 6 bases remaining between them. The CDR3 is 9 amino acids. The sequence derives from an adult with an advanced solid tumor such as melanoma, head and neck, liver or kidney cancer. The source was CD4+ or CD8+ T cells sorted from blood, collected in a trial of the OX40 agonist ivuxolimab. This rearrangement joins TRBV29-1 to TRBJ1-1; no reliable D call. The CDR3 loop reads CSVGAQAFF. CDR3 DNA: TGCAGCGTTGGGGCCCAAGCTTTCTTT.